Listed here is a single T cell receptor (beta chain). Its specificity is unknown. A split of CD4+ cells into CD45RA+ naive and CD45RA-negative memory subsets was performed. This record belongs to a study of shared clonotypes between healthy human individuals. About the research overall: Donors were a couple of women and a few men aged 18 to 49. Donors had three CD4 naive, three CD4 memory, two CD8 naive and one CD8 memory plate apiece.

Study-level points and caveats: Naive subsets typically showed greater estimated richness than memory subsets.

The data were produced by immunoSEQ multiplex PCR, yet TCRdb's version contains in-frame clones alone and is incomplete. The table lists nearly 1,000,000 clones, 76% of them singletons. The germline V gene has CDR1 SQVTM and CDR2 ANQGSEA. This CDR3 is 15 amino acids long. The germline V and J ends were trimmed by 0 bases and 7 bases, with 18 bases remaining between them. This chain uses TRBV29-1 with TRBJ1-2; D gene ambiguous. The receptor was isolated from a man between 18 and 29 years old in good health. The sample was memory CD4+ T cells sorted from blood. Documented subset: CD45RA-negative fraction. The CDR3: CSVEESGRSRGGYTF. The CDR3 DNA reads TGCAGCGTTGAAGAGAGCGGCAGGTCCCGAGGTGGCTACACCTTC.